This TCR beta chain was sequenced in a study of T cells in Graves' hyperthyroidism and ophthalmopathy. Amplification yielded TCR beta CDR3 regions, with RNA transcripts as the source. HTBI primers were the set used in a first-round RT-PCR of the TCR CDR3. MiXCR, applied by TCRdb to the multiplex PCR reads, yields one record per CDR3 protein. The table includes about 280,000 distinct CDR3 sequences, around a quarter detected once. This clonotype was observed many times. V shed 6 bases, J shed 0 bases, and the junction held 8 bases outside the gene matches. Germline V gives CDR1 MDHEN, CDR2 SYDVKM. The CDR3 totals 15 residues. Using around 10 ml of fresh peripheral blood, PBMCs were prepared.

The chain uses TRBV28 and TRBJ2-7; 7 bases are a match to TRBD1. The receptor was derived from a man aged 40-50 years with Graves' hyperthyroidism that later progressed to Graves' ophthalmopathy. Material: blood. CDR3 coding DNA: TGTGCCAGCAGGAAAGAGGGGACAGACTCCTACGAGCAGTACTTC. Translation: CASRKEGTDSYEQYF.